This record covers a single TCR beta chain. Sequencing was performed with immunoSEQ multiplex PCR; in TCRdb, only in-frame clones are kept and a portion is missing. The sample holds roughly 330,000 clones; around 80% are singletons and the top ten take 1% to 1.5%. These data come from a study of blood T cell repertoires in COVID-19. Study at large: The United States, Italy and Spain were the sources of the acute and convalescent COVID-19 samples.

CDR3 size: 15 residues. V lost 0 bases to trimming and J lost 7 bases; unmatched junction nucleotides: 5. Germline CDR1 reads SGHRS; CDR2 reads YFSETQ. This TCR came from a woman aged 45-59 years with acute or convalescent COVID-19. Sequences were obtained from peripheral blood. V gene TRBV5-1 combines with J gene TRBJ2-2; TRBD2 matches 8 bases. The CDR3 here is CASSLASGGGGELFF. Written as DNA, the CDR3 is TGCGCCAGCAGCTTGGCCAGCGGGGGAGGCGGGGAGCTGTTTTTT.